These 24 T cell receptor beta chains were sequenced from one sample in a study of blood T cell repertoires in COVID-19. Data came from immunoSEQ multiplex PCR; TCRdb stores just in-frame clones and leaves some out. The sample includes some 120,000 clones, around 80% of them seen just once. Sequencing input: peripheral blood. The receptors shown here come from a man in his sixties or seventies with active or convalescent COVID-19.

J is TRBJ1-2 and V is TRBV29-1; TRBD1 is a possible D gene (5 bases). The germline CDR1 and CDR2 sequences are SQVTM and ANQGSEA. The CDR3 sequence is 16 residues long. V shed 3 bases and J shed 7 bases, with 24 bases lying between them. CDR3 bases: TGCAGCGTTGAGATACTTTTCGGGGGTGGACGAGGTGGCTACACCTTC. Translated, it gives CSVEILFGGGRGGYTF.

The chain recombines TRBV5-1 with TRBJ2-7; D gene uncertain. This CDR3 comprises 12 residues. CDR1 is SGHRS and CDR2 is YFSETQ in the germline V gene. Trimming removed 4 bases from V and 0 bases from J, with 5 bases in between. The CDR3 is CASSLSSYEQYF. CDR3 coding DNA: TGCGCCAGCAGCCTGTCCTCCTACGAGCAGTACTTC.

This chain connects TRBV3-1 (or the pseudogene TRBV3-2) to TRBJ2-3; D gene unclear. Germline CDR1 and CDR2: LGHDT and YNNKEL (reference sequence). The CDR3 sequence is 12 residues long. The V end was cut by 1 base, the J end by 6 bases, with 5 bases between. CDR3 in DNA: TGTGCCAGCAGCCAAGTCGGGGATACGCAGTATTTT. Its protein is CASSQVGDTQYF.

This chain joins TRBV6-5 and TRBJ2-7; 8 nucleotides match TRBD1. V was pared by 6 bases and J by 2 bases, with 9 bases of the junction left unmatched. Germline V gene data show CDR1 as MNHEY and CDR2 as SVGAGI. The CDR3 contains 15 residues. CDR3 nucleotides: TGTGCCAGCAGGAAAACCGGGACAGGAGCCTACGAGCAGTACTTC. Its translation: CASRKTGTGAYEQYF.

The V gene is TRBV6-6, the J gene TRBJ1-2, with TRBD1 matching over 8 bases. Trimming at V came to 0 bases and at J to 4 bases, leaving 4 bases not matched to a gene. This CDR3 comprises 15 residues. Germline CDR1 MNHNY, CDR2 SVGAGI (reference sequence). In DNA, the CDR3 is TGTGCCAGCAGTTACTCGCAGGGGGCCACCTATGGCTACACCTTC. Protein: CASSYSQGATYGYTF.

The chain combines TRBV2 with TRBJ1-1; 8 nucleotides align to TRBD1. With V trimmed by 6 bases and J by 0 bases, 6 bases remained unmatched. The CDR3 totals 15 residues. Germline CDR1 SNHLY, CDR2 FYNNEI. CDR3 region: CASRDEGQVNTEAFF. The CDR3 region has the DNA TGTGCCAGCAGGGATGAGGGACAGGTGAACACTGAAGCTTTCTTT.

Only a few counts were recorded for this clone. This chain links TRBV10-3 with TRBJ1-2, with D possibly TRBD1 on 6 matching bases. The CDR3 is 12 residues long. Trimming removed 2 bases from V and 8 bases from J, with 9 bases in between. The germline V gene encodes CDR1 ENHRY and CDR2 SYGVKD. In nucleotides, the CDR3 is TGTGCCATCAGTGAGAACAGGGACGGCTACACCTTC. Translation: CAISENRDGYTF.

The chain uses TRBV7-2 and TRBJ2-4, with D perhaps TRBD2 (6 bases). The CDR3 length is 19 residues. CDR1 and CDR2 (germline): SGHTA, FQGNSA. V dropped 1 base and J dropped 1 base, with 20 bases sitting between them. CDR3: CASSLGAGDRFGAKNIQYF. The DNA of the CDR3 is TGTGCCAGCAGCTTAGGAGCGGGCGACCGATTTGGGGCCAAAAACATTCAGTACTTC.

The count of this clone is one. The CDR3 loop reads CASSLGIARFF. As DNA, the CDR3 is TGTGCCAGCAGTTTAGGGATAGCCCGATTCTTC. The chain uses TRBV12-3 or TRBV12-4 and TRBJ2-1; no reliable D call. V lost 1 base to trimming and J lost 16 bases, with 11 bases between them. There are 11 residues in the CDR3.

The chain links TRBV6-5 to TRBJ2-7, with D possibly being TRBD1 (5 bases). The CDR3 length is 14 residues. Germline CDR1 is MNHEY and CDR2 is SVGAGI. With 5 bases removed from V and 2 bases from J, the gap between germline ends came to 13 bases. DNA of the CDR3: TGTGCCAGCAGTCTTGGGGCAGGGACCTACGAGCAGTACTTC. This codes for CASSLGAGTYEQYF.

In its sample, this clone was seen once. V usage is TRBV19 and J usage is TRBJ1-2; 7 bases are a match to TRBD1. Germline CDR1 is LNHDA and CDR2 is SQIVND (reference sequence). There are 14 residues in the CDR3. Unmatched junction bases numbered 3, after V lost 3 bases and J lost 2 bases. CDR3 sequence reads: CASSIQQGNYGYTF. DNA for the CDR3: TGTGCCAGTAGTATCCAACAGGGGAACTATGGCTACACCTTC.

This rearrangement joins TRBV11-3 to TRBJ2-7, with 7 bases matching TRBD2. CDR3 size: 12 residues. The V gene end was trimmed by 4 bases and the J gene end by 7 bases; junction bases not matched to a gene: 4. Germline-derived CDR1 and CDR2 are SGHNT and YENEEA. In nucleotides, the CDR3 is TGTGCCAGCAGCTCGGGGGGTTGGGAGCAGTACTTC. Translation: CASSSGGWEQYF.

The genes are TRBV11-2 and TRBJ1-4; D ambiguous. Per the germline V gene, CDR1 is SGHAT and CDR2 is FQNNGV. The length of the CDR3 is 13 residues. The germline V and J ends were trimmed by 5 bases and 0 bases, with 4 bases remaining between them. CDR3 in amino acids: CASSPPTNEKLFF. DNA for the CDR3: TGTGCCAGCAGCCCTCCAACTAATGAAAAACTGTTTTTT. The whole variable domain, filled in from reference TRBV11-2 and TRBJ1-4, reads EAGVAQSPRYKIIEKRQSVAFWCNPISGHATLYWYQQILGQGPKLLIQFQNNGVVDDSQLPKDRFSAERLKGVDSTLKIQPAKLEDSAVYLCASSPPTNEKLFFGSGTQLSVL.

This sequence joins TRBV28 and TRBJ1-2, with 10 bases fitting TRBD1. V gave up 6 bases and J gave up 4 bases; unmatched junction bases: 11. CDR1 MDHEN and CDR2 SYDVKM come from the germline V gene. This CDR3 comprises 16 residues. The CDR3 here is CASSANVGTGAYGYTF. The CDR3 nucleotides are TGTGCCAGCAGCGCCAATGTGGGGACAGGGGCCTATGGCTACACCTTC.

This chain connects TRBV5-1 to TRBJ1-3, with 8 bases fitting TRBD1. Trimming took 4 bases from V and 0 from J; bases not matched to a gene: 6. Germline V gives CDR1 SGHRS, CDR2 YFSETQ. The CDR3 sequence is 16 residues long. This chain's CDR3 is CASSVGQAVSGNTIYF. The CDR3 DNA follows: TGCGCCAGCAGCGTGGGACAGGCCGTCTCTGGAAACACCATATATTTT. Full variable domain (rest looked up from reference TRBV5-1 and TRBJ1-3): KAGVTQTPRYLIKTRGQQVTLSCSPISGHRSVSWYQQTPGQGLQFLFEYFSETQRNKGNFPGRFSGRQFSNSRSEMNVSTLELGDSALYLCASSVGQAVSGNTIYFGEGSWLTVV.

The V call is TRBV19, the J call TRBJ2-7, with 7 nucleotides matching TRBD1. Germline lookup yields CDR1 LNHDA and CDR2 SQIVND (reference sequence). The V segment lost 6 bases and the J segment 0 bases; nucleotides outside the gene matches: 5. This CDR3 spans 14 amino acids. The CDR3 sequence is CASSRQGASYEQYF. The CDR3 bases are TGTGCCAGTAGCCGACAGGGAGCCTCCTACGAGCAGTACTTC.

The CDR3 is CASTPRAGAGDGYTF. The CDR3 DNA sequence: TGCGCCAGCACACCCCGGGCAGGGGCTGGGGATGGCTACACCTTC. The chain joins TRBV4-1 to TRBJ1-2; weak D call: TRBD1 (6 bases). CDR1 is MGHRA and CDR2 is YSYEKL in the germline V gene. V was clipped by 7 bases and J by 6 bases, with 21 bases between them. The CDR3 runs to 15 residues.

The gene calls are TRBV9 and TRBJ1-4, with D unresolved. CDR3 length: 15 residues. Trimming took off 0 bases at V and 3 bases at J, with 9 bases between the two ends. The germline CDR1 and CDR2 sequences are SGDLS and YYNGEE. The CDR3 spells CASSVGSMANEKLFF. DNA of the CDR3: TGTGCCAGCAGCGTAGGGAGTATGGCTAATGAAAAACTGTTTTTT. The variable domain in full, completed from reference TRBV9 and TRBJ1-4, reads DSGVTQTPKHLITATGQRVTLRCSPRSGDLSVYWYQQSLDQGLQFLIQYYNGEERAKGNILERFSAQQFPDLHSELNLSSLELGDSALYFCASSVGSMANEKLFFGSGTQLSVL.

This clone was seen once. This chain joins TRBV7-9 and TRBJ1-1; tentative D call: TRBD1 (6 bases). The length of the CDR3 is 13 residues. Per the germline V gene, CDR1 is SEHNR and CDR2 is FQNEAQ (reference sequence). Deletions cut 5 bases from V and 4 bases from J, with 11 bases between. The CDR3 sequence is CASSQGIPTEAFF. The CDR3, as DNA: TGTGCCAGCAGCCAGGGGATACCCACTGAAGCTTTCTTT. The whole variable domain, remainder taken from reference TRBV7-9 and TRBJ1-1, is DTGVSQNPRHKITKRGQNVTFRCDPISEHNRLYWYRQTLGQGPEFLTYFQNEAQLEKSRLLSDRFSAERPKGSFSTLEIQRTEQGDSAMYLCASSQGIPTEAFFGQGTRLTVV.

This clone has a single count. In nucleotides, the CDR3 is TGTGCCAGCAGTTTAGGGGAGAACGGCGAGCAGTACTTC. It is translated as CASSLGENGEQYF. The V gene is TRBV12-3 or TRBV12-4, the J gene TRBJ2-7; TRBD2 might be the D (5 bases). V shed 1 base and J shed 6 bases, with 10 bases lying between them. The CDR3 contains 13 residues.

This clone was counted only a few times. CDR3 DNA: TGTGCCAGTAGTATAGGCGCAGGTATGAACACTGAAGCTTTCTTT. Protein sequence: CASSIGAGMNTEAFF. The rearrangement uses TRBV19 and TRBJ1-1; D is unclear. The CDR3 has 15 amino acids. Germline CDR1 reads LNHDA; CDR2 reads SQIVND (reference sequence). Trimming pared 1 base from V and 0 bases from J, leaving 9 bases between.

J is TRBJ1-3 and V is TRBV5-6, with D possibly matching TRBD1 (6 bases). Looked up from germline, CDR1 is SGHDT and CDR2 is YYEEEE. V was trimmed by 2 bases and J by 2 bases, leaving 8 bases between them. The CDR3 runs 14 residues. Here the CDR3 reads CASSLNRAGNTIYF. For the CDR3, the DNA is TGTGCCAGCAGCTTAAACAGGGCTGGAAACACCATATATTTT.

This sequence joins TRBV4-3 and TRBJ1-2, with a possible D match to TRBD1 (5 bases). CDR1 is LGHNA, CDR2 YSLEER, per germline. V lost 4 bases, J lost 5 bases, and 17 bases lay in between. The CDR3 has 15 residues. CDR3 nucleotides: TGCGCCAGCAGCCGGGACTCTAGCGGAGAGTATGGCTACACCTTC. It encodes CASSRDSSGEYGYTF.

The chain carries TRBV18 and TRBJ1-2; tentatively, D is TRBD1 (6 bases). Per the germline V gene, CDR1 is KGHSH and CDR2 is LQKENI. V lost 6 bases to trimming and J lost 6 bases, with 14 bases between them. The CDR3 loop spans 13 amino acids. DNA for the CDR3: TGTGCCAGCTCCCCCGGGCAGGGGCATGGCTACACCTTC. It is translated as CASSPGQGHGYTF.